This TCR beta chain derives from a study of cytomegalovirus exposure and HLA in healthy donors. Regarding the study as a whole: TRBV6-2, TRBV6-3 and other indistinguishable V segments were excluded. The authors later found TCR association rates varying by HLA locus, with DRB1 most and HLA-C fewest.

Primers: 60 Vbeta forward and 13 Jbeta reverse. Only in-frame clones appear in the TCRdb table, and some are missing; sequencing was by immunoSEQ multiplex PCR. The data contain around 150,000 clones, over 75% of them singletons. The germline V and J ends were trimmed by 3 bases and 1 base, with 12 bases remaining between them. Germline-derived CDR1 and CDR2 are LNHDA and SQIVND (reference sequence). The CDR3 contains 15 residues. On this clone: What it binds is not known.

The sequence was collected from a man aged 25-45 years in good health. The specimen sequenced was PBMCs. V usage is TRBV19 and J usage is TRBJ1-2; a possible D gene is TRBD1 (5 bases). The CDR3 bases are TGTGCCAGTAGTATGGGAAGGCAGGGTAACTATGGCTACACCTTC. Its protein product is CASSMGRQGNYGYTF.